This T cell receptor (beta chain) was obtained from a study of T cells in Graves' hyperthyroidism and ophthalmopathy. The study's findings and limits: Researchers found most expanded thyroid clonotypes above 0.001 in blood as well.

This clonotype was recorded at least ten times. Its specificity is not known. CDR1 is LNHNV, CDR2 YYDKDF, per germline (reference sequence). The junction had 7 bases not matched to a gene; V was cut back by 5 bases and J by 4 bases. The CDR3 spans 15 residues. The source material, RNA transcripts, was used to amplify TCR beta CDR3 regions. The study used the HTBI primer set for a first-round RT-PCR of the TCR CDR3. TCRdb reanalysed the multiplex PCR reads using MiXCR and keeps one entry per CDR3 protein. Among a few hundred thousand distinct CDR3 sequences, 13% were seen once, and the ten largest hold about a fifth. Patients aged 18 to 65 had newly diagnosed hyperthyroidism that had lasted under 2 months. Exclusions: uncontrolled infection, other autoimmune disease, pregnancy, lactation.

Specimen: blood. The J gene is TRBJ2-2, the V gene TRBV15; 7 bases map to TRBD2. The clonotype was recovered from a man aged 25-45 years with Graves' hyperthyroidism that later progressed to Graves' ophthalmopathy. The CDR3 DNA reads TGTGCCACCAGCGGATGGGGGGGTTCCACCGGGGAGCTGTTTTTT. Protein: CATSGWGGSTGELFF. Complete variable domain (other parts from reference TRBV15 and TRBJ2-2): DAMVIQNPRYQVTQFGKPVTLSCSQTLNHNVMYWYQQKSSQAPKLLFHYYDKDFNNEADTPDNFQSRRPNTSFCFLDIRSPGLGDTAMYLCATSGWGGSTGELFFGEGSRLTVL.